The rows below give T cell receptor beta chains drawn from one sample of a study of T-cell reconstitution after alpha-beta-depleted transplantation in children. MiXCR, applied by TCRdb to the PCR reads, yields one record per CDR3 protein. The sample records 330,000 or so distinct CDR3 sequences, approximately 10% being singletons. The sequences come from PBMCs from the stem cell graft donor, collected from the stem cell graft. These receptors came from a human donor who donated a stem cell graft to a child with acute lymphoblastic leukemia. Both conserved end residues are part of each CDR3. A D gene is named only where the DNA matches it firmly. Clone size appears in some rows only: once, few, many, or a class for an expanded clone.

j_call clone_size d_call v_call cdr3_aa cdr3_nt
TRBJ1-4 many NA TRBV12-3/TRBV12-4 CASTQGTGLFF TGTGCCAGCACCCAGGGTACGGGACTGTTTTTT
TRBJ2-2 NA TRBD2 TRBV5-1 CASSLGLAGTNTGELFF TGCGCCAGCAGCTTGGGACTAGCGGGAACCAACACCGGGGAGCTGTTTTTT
TRBJ1-5 few TRBD1 TRBV3-1 CASSFTGGNQPQHF TGTGCCAGCAGCTTCACAGGGGGCAATCAGCCCCAGCATTTT
TRBJ2-2 NA NA TRBV7-9 CASSLIPGATTGELFF TGTGCCAGCAGCTTAATACCAGGGGCCACCACCGGGGAGCTGTTTTTT
TRBJ1-4 few NA TRBV6-1 CASSERRMTLGGEKLFF TGTGCCAGCAGTGAAAGGAGGATGACTCTTGGGGGTGAAAAACTGTTTTTT
TRBJ2-1 NA NA TRBV20-1 CSASGRGGDRLLHEQFF TGCAGTGCTAGTGGGCGTGGGGGGGACAGGCTTTTACATGAGCAGTTCTTC
TRBJ2-7 NA TRBD2 TRBV7-9 CASSLTGLEAYEQYF TGTGCCAGCAGCTTAACGGGACTAGAAGCCTACGAGCAGTACTTC
TRBJ2-7 NA TRBD1 TRBV28 CASRLGGPYEQYF TGTGCCAGCAGACTAGGGGGCCCCTACGAGCAGTACTTC
TRBJ2-1 few TRBD2 TRBV28 CASSRAGGPHNEQFF TGTGCCAGCAGTCGGGCGGGAGGGCCCCACAATGAGCAGTTCTTC
TRBJ2-1 few TRBD2 TRBV5-5 CASSFLAEYNEQFF TGTGCCAGCAGCTTCCTAGCGGAGTACAATGAGCAGTTCTTC
TRBJ2-7 few TRBD2 TRBV7-2 CASSSLAGASYEQYF TGTGCCAGCAGCTCCCTAGCGGGAGCTTCCTACGAGCAGTACTTC
TRBJ2-3 few NA TRBV6-1 CASSPEGGQDTQYF TGTGCCAGCAGTCCCGAGGGGGGCCAAGATACGCAGTATTTT
TRBJ2-1 few NA TRBV24-1 CATSDRGTGDEQFF TGTGCCACCAGTGACCGGGGGACTGGGGATGAGCAGTTCTTC
TRBJ2-2 NA NA TRBV20-1 CSARSGELFF TGCAGTGCTAGATCCGGGGAGCTGTTTTTT